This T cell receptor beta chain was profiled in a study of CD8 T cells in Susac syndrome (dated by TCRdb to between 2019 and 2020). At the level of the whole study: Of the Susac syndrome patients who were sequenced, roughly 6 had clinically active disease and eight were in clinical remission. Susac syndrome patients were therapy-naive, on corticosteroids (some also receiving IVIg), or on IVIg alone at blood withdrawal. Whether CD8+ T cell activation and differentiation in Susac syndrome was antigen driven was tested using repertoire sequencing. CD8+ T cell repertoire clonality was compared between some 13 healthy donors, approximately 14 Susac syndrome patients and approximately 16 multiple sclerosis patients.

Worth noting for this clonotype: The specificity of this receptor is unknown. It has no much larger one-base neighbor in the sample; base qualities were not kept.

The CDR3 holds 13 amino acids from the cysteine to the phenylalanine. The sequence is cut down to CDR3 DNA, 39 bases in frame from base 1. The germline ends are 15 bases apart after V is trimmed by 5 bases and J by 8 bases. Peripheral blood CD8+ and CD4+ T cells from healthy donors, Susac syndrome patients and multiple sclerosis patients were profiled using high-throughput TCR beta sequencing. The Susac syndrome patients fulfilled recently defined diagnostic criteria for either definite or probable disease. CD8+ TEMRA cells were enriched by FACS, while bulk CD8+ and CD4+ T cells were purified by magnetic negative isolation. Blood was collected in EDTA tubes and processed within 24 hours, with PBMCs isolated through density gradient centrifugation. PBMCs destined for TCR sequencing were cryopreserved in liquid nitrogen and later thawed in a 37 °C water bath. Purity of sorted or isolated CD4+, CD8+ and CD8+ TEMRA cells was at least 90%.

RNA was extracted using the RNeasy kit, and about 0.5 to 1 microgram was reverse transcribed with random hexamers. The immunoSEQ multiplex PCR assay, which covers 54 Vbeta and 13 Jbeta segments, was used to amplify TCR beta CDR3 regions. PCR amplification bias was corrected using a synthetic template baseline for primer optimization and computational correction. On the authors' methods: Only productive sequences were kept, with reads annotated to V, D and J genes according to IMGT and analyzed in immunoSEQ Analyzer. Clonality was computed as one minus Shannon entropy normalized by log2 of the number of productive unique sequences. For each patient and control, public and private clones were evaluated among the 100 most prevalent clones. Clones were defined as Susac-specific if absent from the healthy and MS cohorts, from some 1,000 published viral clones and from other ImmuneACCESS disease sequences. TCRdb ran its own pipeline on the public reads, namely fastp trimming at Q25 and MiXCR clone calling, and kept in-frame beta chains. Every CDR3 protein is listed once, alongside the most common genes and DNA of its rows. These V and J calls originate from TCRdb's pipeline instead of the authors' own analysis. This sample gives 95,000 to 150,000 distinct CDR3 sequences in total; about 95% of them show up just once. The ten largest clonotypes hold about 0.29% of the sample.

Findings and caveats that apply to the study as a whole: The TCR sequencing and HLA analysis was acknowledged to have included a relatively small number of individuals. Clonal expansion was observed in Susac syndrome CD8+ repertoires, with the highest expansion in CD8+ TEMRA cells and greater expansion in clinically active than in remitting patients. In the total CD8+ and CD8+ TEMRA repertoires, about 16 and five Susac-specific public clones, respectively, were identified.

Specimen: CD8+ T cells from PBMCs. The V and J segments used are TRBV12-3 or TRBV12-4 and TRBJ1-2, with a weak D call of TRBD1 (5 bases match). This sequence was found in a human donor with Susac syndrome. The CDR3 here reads CASSEGPKVGYTF. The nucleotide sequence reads TGTGCCAGCAGTGAGGGACCAAAGGTGGGCTACACCTTC.